This T cell receptor (beta chain) is drawn from a study of cytotoxic CD8 clonotypes in ibrutinib-treated CLL (dated by TCRdb to 2020 to 2023). In the study overall: The cohort was composed of under 12 relapsed/refractory and approximately 16 treatment-naive patients; IGHV unmutated status was identified in some 17 patients. On average, each sample yielded 255,043 productive templates and 80,000 to 95,000 productive rearrangements. Responses were partial in around 24 patients and complete in 2; after median approximately 67 months follow-up, 14 stayed in remission and some twelve progressed. Response samples were taken after a median of 12 months on treatment, ranging from about 6 to 40 months. Cryopreserved peripheral blood mononuclear cells were obtained prior to treatment, at the time of response, and at either disease progression or sustained remission. Of the roughly 81 people in the trial, about two dozen had longitudinal samples available. Every sample from remission and from progressive disease was obtained while the patients were still on ibrutinib. Summary of the overall study and its limitations: Clonality increased at ibrutinib response, stayed stable in sustained remission, and fell back toward baseline at progression. Sustained-remission and progressing patients did not have matched sampling times, and lymph node repertoires were not examined. At baseline, clonality was higher than in age-matched healthy donors and showed a strong correlation with circulating CD8+ T-cell counts. Public clonotypes were rare and either shrank or stayed stable during treatment, and the rise in clonality at ibrutinib response reflected expansion of private clonotypes.

A MiSeq instrument was used for deep resolution sequencing, which targeted depths ranging from 1 in 1 million up to 1 in 200,000 T cells, with coverage averaging 10x for each clonotype. The immunoSEQ hsTCRB Kit was used to generate the TCR beta libraries. Per the original workflow: The data were analyzed with ImmunoSEQ Analyzer and ImmunoSEQ Data Assistant, and V, D and J gene assignments followed IMGT definitions. Clonality was computed as one minus normalized Shannon entropy of productive rearrangement frequencies, ranging from 0 to 1. Only overrepresented clonotypes making up at least 0.05% of each patient's repertoire were included in the public clonotype analysis. About a dozen repertoires from age-matched healthy donors, obtained from immuneACCESS, served as clonality controls. In TCRdb, the immuneACCESS table is reduced to in-frame sequences with V and J assigned. These tables do not hold every clone; where another copy was compared, an unresolved V gene accounts for under half, and the others remain unexplained. The DNA was the basis for D and trimming; V, J and clone size are from that table. The sample contains some 350,000 clones, approximately 67% of them found a single time. Clones ranked in the top ten supply about 6.7% of the sample.

Roughly 2 micrograms of genomic DNA were extracted from cryopreserved PBMCs for TCR beta library preparation. Longitudinal blood samples from CLL patients on ibrutinib monotherapy were analyzed using high-throughput TCR beta sequencing. The patients were enrolled in a single-center, open-label phase 2 trial of ibrutinib monotherapy. From the cysteine up to the phenylalanine, the CDR3 has a length of 16 residues. CDR3 DNA only is kept here, 48 bases in frame from base 1. CDR1 and CDR2 are drawn from the germline V gene (reference sequence): MNHEY, SMNVEV. V is shortened by 2 bases, J by 3 bases, and the region joining them spans 17 bases. Comment on this clone: What this receptor recognizes is not known. No base quality information exists; no much larger clone differs at one position.

Sequencing was performed on PBMCs, taken after 36 months of ibrutinib treatment. In this chain, TRBV27 is recombined with TRBJ2-7; TRBD1 is perhaps the D gene, given 6 matching bases. The clonotype comes from a human donor with chronic lymphocytic leukemia. CDR3 region: CASSLRVGQGSYEQYF. In nucleotides, the sequence is TGTGCCAGCAGTTTACGGGTTGGGCAGGGGAGCTACGAGCAGTACTTC.